This passage covers 2 T cell receptor beta chains from one sample sequenced in a study of blood T cell repertoires in COVID-19. Using immunoSEQ multiplex PCR, the repertoire was profiled, and TCRdb retains in-frame clones only, with some absent. The sample shows some 180,000 clones, roughly 80% of them seen only once. Sequencing was done on a sample of peripheral blood. These receptors originate from a middle-aged woman with COVID-19, enrolled during active disease.

This chain links TRBV28 with TRBJ2-4, with a weak D call TRBD2 (5 bases). V lost 6 bases, J lost 5 bases, and 17 bases lay in between. The CDR3 sequence is 15 residues long. Germline loops: CDR1 MDHEN, CDR2 SYDVKM. CDR3 nucleotides: TGTGCCAGCAGCCCCTCCCCTAGCTATCAAAACATTCAGTACTTC. It yields the protein CASSPSPSYQNIQYF.

The rearrangement uses TRBV30 and TRBJ1-6; possibly TRBD1 for D (6 bases). Germline lookup yields CDR1 GTSNPN and CDR2 SVGIG (reference sequence). The CDR3 spans 14 residues. CDR3: CGGRRGGYNSPLHF. The CDR3 DNA reads as TGTGGGGGACGGAGGGGGGGCTATAATTCACCCCTCCACTTT.